This TCR beta chain was identified during a study of OX40 agonist ivuxolimab in advanced cancers. Background on the study: Ivuxolimab was administered intravenously to patients at 0.01 to 10 mg/kg every 2 weeks. Study-wide results and caveats: Among the lowest peripheral clonal expansion occurred in 0.1-3.0 mg/kg partial responders. On average, CD8+ T cells showed a greater number of expanded clones than CD4+. Some patients who did not respond also had low normalized T-cell clonal expansion.

Germline-derived CDR1 and CDR2 are SGHRS and YFSETQ. J was trimmed by 0 bases and V by 1 base; bases with no gene match: 0. The CDR3 is 15 amino acids. Libraries were prepared by immunoSEQ multiplex PCR; TCRdb keeps only in-frame clonotypes and omits some of them. The sample yields about 62,000 clones, approximately 86% seen once. Note on this clone: The antigen remains undetermined.

This TCR derives from an adult with an advanced solid tumor such as melanoma, head and neck, liver or kidney cancer. The specimen comprised CD4+ or CD8+ T cells sorted from blood, sampled in a trial of the OX40 agonist ivuxolimab. The gene calls are TRBV5-1 and TRBJ1-4, with 7 bases matching TRBD1. The CDR3 sequence: CASSLTGATNEKLFF. The CDR3, as DNA: TGCGCCAGCAGCTTGACAGGGGCAACTAATGAAAAACTGTTTTTT.